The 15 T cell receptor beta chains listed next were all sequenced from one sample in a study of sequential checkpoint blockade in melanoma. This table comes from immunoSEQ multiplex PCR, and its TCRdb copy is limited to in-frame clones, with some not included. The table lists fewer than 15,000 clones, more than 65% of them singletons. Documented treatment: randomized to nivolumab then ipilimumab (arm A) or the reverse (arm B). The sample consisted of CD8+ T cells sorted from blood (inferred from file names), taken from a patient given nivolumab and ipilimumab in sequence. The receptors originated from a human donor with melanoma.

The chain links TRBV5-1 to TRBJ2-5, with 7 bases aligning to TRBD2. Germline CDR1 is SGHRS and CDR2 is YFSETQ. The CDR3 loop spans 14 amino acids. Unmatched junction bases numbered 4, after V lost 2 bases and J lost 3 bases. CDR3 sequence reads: CASSFGLAEETQYF. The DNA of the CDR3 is TGCGCCAGCAGCTTTGGCCTAGCGGAAGAGACCCAGTACTTC.

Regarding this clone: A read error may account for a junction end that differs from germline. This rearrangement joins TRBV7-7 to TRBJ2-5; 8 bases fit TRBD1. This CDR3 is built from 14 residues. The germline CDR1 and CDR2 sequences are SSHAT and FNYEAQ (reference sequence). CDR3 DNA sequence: TGTGCTAGCAGCTCCGACAGGGGACGAGAGACCCAGTACTTC. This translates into CASSSDRGRETQYF.

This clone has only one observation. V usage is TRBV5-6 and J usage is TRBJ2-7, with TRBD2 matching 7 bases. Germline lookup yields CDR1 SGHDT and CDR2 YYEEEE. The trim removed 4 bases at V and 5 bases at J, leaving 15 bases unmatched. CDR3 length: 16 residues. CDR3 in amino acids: CASSHPVGGSRDEQYF. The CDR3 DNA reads TGTGCCAGCAGCCACCCGGTGGGGGGGTCCCGGGACGAGCAGTACTTC.

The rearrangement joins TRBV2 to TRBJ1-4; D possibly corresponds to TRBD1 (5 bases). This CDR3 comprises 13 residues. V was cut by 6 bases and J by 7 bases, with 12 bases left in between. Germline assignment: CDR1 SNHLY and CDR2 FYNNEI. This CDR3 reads CASRVRGIEKLFF. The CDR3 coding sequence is TGTGCCAGCAGGGTTCGGGGGATTGAAAAACTGTTTTTT.

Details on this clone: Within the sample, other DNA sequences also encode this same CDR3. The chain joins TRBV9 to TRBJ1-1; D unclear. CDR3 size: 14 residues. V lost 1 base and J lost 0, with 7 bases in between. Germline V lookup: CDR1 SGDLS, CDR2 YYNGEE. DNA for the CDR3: TGTGCCAGCAGCGTATCGGGTCTGAACACTGAAGCTTTCTTT. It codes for CASSVSGLNTEAFF. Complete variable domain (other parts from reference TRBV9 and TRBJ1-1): DSGVTQTPKHLITATGQRVTLRCSPRSGDLSVYWYQQSLDQGLQFLIQYYNGEERAKGNILERFSAQQFPDLHSELNLSSLELGDSALYFCASSVSGLNTEAFFGQGTRLTVV.

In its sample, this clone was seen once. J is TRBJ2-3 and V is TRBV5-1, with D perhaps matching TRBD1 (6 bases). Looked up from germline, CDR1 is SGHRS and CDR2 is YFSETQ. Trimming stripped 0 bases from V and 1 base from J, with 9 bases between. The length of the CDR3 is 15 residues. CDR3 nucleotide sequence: TGCGCCAGCAGCTTGGCAGGGGCGGGCACAGATACGCAGTATTTT. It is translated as CASSLAGAGTDTQYF.

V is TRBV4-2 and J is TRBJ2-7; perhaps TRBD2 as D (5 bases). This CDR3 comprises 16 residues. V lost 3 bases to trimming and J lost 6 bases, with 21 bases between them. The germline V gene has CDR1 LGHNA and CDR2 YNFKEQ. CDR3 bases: TGTGCCAGCAGCCAGGCCTCTTCGGTGGGAGTGCCCGAGCAGTACTTC. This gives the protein CASSQASSVGVPEQYF.

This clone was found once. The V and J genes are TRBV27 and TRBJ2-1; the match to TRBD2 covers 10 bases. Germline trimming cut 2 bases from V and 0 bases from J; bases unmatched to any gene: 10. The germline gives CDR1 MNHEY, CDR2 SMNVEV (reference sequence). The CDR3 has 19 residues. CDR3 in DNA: TGTGCCAGCAGTTTAGGAGCTAGCGGGAGTACCAGCTCCTACAATGAGCAGTTCTTC. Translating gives CASSLGASGSTSSYNEQFF.

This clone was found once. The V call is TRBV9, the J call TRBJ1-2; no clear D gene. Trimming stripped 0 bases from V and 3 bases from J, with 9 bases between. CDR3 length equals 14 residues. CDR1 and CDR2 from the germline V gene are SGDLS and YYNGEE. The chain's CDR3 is CASSVAAVDYGYTF. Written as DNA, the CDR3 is TGTGCCAGCAGCGTAGCGGCGGTGGACTATGGCTACACCTTC.

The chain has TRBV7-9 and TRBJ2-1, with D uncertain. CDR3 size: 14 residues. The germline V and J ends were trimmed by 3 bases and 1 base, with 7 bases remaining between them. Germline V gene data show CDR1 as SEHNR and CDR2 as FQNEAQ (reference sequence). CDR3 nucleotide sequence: TGTGCCAGCAGCTTTCTAGGATCCTACAATGAGCAGTTCTTC. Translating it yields CASSFLGSYNEQFF.

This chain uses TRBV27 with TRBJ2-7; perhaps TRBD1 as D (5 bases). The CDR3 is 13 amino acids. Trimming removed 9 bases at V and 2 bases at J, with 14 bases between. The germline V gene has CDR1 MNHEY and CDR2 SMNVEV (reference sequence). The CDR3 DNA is TGTGCCAGTTCCCTAGGACACACCTACGAGCAGTACTTC. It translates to CASSLGHTYEQYF.

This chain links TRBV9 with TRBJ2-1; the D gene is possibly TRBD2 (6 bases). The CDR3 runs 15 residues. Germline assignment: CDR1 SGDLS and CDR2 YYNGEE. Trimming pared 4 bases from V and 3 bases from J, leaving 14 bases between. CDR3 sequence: CASSPLAGFYNEQFF. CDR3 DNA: TGTGCCAGCAGCCCTCTCGCGGGGTTCTACAATGAGCAGTTCTTC.

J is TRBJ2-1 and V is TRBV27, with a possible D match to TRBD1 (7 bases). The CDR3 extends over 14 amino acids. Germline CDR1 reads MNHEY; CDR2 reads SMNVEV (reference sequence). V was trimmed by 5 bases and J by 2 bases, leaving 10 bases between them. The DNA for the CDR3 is TGTGCCAGCAGTCCAGGGGGGACCTACAATGAGCAGTTCTTC. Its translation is CASSPGGTYNEQFF.

The CDR3 reads CASSYRAWRTEAFF. The CDR3 nucleotides are TGTGCCAGCAGTTACAGGGCGTGGAGGACTGAAGCTTTCTTT. The chain uses TRBV27 and TRBJ1-1, with TRBD1 as a possible D gene (6 bases). Trimming shortened V by 4 bases and J by 5 bases, and 14 bases separated the two germline ends. This CDR3 contains 14 residues. Germline V lookup: CDR1 MNHEY, CDR2 SMNVEV (reference sequence).

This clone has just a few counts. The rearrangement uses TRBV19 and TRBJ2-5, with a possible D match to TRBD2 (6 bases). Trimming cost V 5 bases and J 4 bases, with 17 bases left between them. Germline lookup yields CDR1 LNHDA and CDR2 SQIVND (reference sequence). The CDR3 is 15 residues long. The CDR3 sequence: CASSGETSPGETQYF. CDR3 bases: TGTGCCAGTAGTGGCGAGACTAGTCCGGGAGAGACCCAGTACTTC.